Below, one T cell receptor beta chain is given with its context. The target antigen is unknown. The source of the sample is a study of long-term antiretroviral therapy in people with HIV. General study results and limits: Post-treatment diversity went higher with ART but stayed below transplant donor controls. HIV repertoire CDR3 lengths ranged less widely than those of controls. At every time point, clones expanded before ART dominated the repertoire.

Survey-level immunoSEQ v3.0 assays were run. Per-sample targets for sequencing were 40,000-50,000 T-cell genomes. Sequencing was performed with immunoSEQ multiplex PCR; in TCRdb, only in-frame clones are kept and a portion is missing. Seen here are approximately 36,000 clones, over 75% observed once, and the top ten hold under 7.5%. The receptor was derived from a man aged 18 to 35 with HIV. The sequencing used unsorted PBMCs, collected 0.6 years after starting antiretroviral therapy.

The CDR3 here is CASSWRTRDRSYNEQFF. The DNA of the CDR3 is TGTGCCAGCAGTTGGCGCACCCGGGACCGGTCCTACAATGAGCAGTTCTTC. The V gene is TRBV5-5, the J gene TRBJ2-1; D might be TRBD1 or TRBD2, each matching 5 bases. V lost 5 bases and J 1 base, leaving 19 bases between the germline ends. The CDR3 has 17 residues. Germline lookup yields CDR1 SGHKS and CDR2 YYEKEE (reference sequence).